The rows below give T cell receptor beta chains drawn from one sample of a study of T cell repertoires in cytomegalovirus infection. TCRdb itself ran the reads through MiXCR, one entry per CDR3 protein. The sample holds 200,000 to 300,000 distinct CDR3 sequences, roughly an eighth seen once. Sequencing was performed on PBMCs. These receptors were obtained from a human donor in good health (CMV status not recorded). Some clones in this sample may be carry-over from other donors' samples. Each CDR3 is given with its conserved first and last residue.

18 TRBJ2-6 TRBV6-5 CASSYRDRGRRGANVLTF
16 TRBJ1-5 TRBV7-2 CASSQRGPKKAGPQHF
14 TRBJ2-7 TRBV7-2 CASSFRDISYEQYF
14 TRBJ1-5 TRBV19 CASSATGVGQPQHF
15 TRBJ2-5 TRBV20-1 CSANKATTRQETQYF
13 TRBJ2-1 TRBV29-1 CSLGLASYNEQFF
17 TRBJ2-6 TRBV7-3 CASSPSRGLTGANVLTF
17 TRBJ2-7 TRBV18 CASSPQSGGRSSYEQYF
16 TRBJ2-5 TRBV7-3 CASRSKRDSGAGAQYF
16 TRBJ1-5 TRBV7-2 CASSYGGARGNQPQHF
16 TRBJ2-7 TRBV7-2 CASSFVPWDRGYEQYF
15 TRBJ2-2 TRBV10-3 CAISESLGPTGELFF
15 TRBJ2-5 TRBV6-2/TRBV6-3 CASSKAGGEVETQYF
10 TRBJ2-5 TRBV2 CASGPRGQYF
13 TRBJ1-5 TRBV7-2 CASSLRANQPQHF
14 TRBJ2-1 TRBV18 CASSPPEGSHRLFF
14 TRBJ1-6 TRBV13 CASSLEAKSSPLHF
15 TRBJ1-1 TRBV25-1 CASSEAGTSSTEAFF
15 TRBJ2-2 TRBV11-3 CASSLRSSNTGELFF
12 TRBJ2-2 TRBV29-1 CSVGSNTGELFF
15 TRBJ2-2 TRBV9 CASSEGPRTTGELFF
16 TRBJ1-1 TRBV7-2 CASSLVGAQGGTEAFF
16 TRBJ1-5 TRBV7-8 CASSLTTGYSNQPQHF
13 TRBJ1-2 TRBV10-1 CASSPGRGNGYTF
13 TRBJ2-7 TRBV4-1 CASSQVNGDEQYF